This is a list of T cell receptor beta chains from one sample in a study of T cell responses to AZD1222 COVID-19 vaccine. Some clones are missing from TCRdb's copy, which holds only in-frame ones; the method was immunoSEQ multiplex PCR. The data hold about 120,000 clones, with 80% to 90% observed a single time. The sample was peripheral blood, taken on day 0 of AZD1222 vaccination. The source of these receptors is an adult in good health. Each CDR3 is given with its conserved first and last residue. A D gene is named only where the DNA matches it firmly. A row's size may be missing; if present it is once, few, many or a size class.

D,J,size,V,DNA,CDR3
NA,TRBJ1-3,NA,TRBV4-1,TGCGCCAGCAGCCAAGCCAGGGCAGTCCCTGGAAACACCATATATTTT,CASSQARAVPGNTIYF
TRBD2,TRBJ2-1,once,TRBV18,TGTGCCAGCTCACCCCTTCAGGCTAGCGGACTTCACAATGAGCAGTTCTTC,CASSPLQASGLHNEQFF
TRBD1,TRBJ2-7,NA,TRBV11-2,TGTGCCAGCAGCGCGGACAGGGGACTAATATCCTACGAGCAGTACTTC,CASSADRGLISYEQYF
TRBD2,TRBJ2-5,NA,TRBV5-1,TGCGCCAGCAGCACCCTAGCGGGTCCGCAAGAGACCCAGTACTTC,CASSTLAGPQETQYF
NA,TRBJ2-1,NA,TRBV19,TGTGCCAGTAGTATAGGGAAGCGTGAGCAGTTCTTC,CASSIGKREQFF
TRBD2,TRBJ2-3,once,TRBV5-1,TGCGCCAGCAGCCCGGGACTAGCGGGGAGCACAGATACGCAGTATTTT,CASSPGLAGSTDTQYF
NA,TRBJ2-7,once,TRBV6-2/TRBV6-3,TGTGCCAGCAGTGACCCGATCCCCCTTCTCTACGAGCAGTACTTC,CASSDPIPLLYEQYF
TRBD1,TRBJ2-7,NA,TRBV2,TGTGCCAGCAGACCCCGGACAGGGAACGAGCAGTACTTC,CASRPRTGNEQYF
NA,TRBJ1-6,NA,TRBV28,TGTGCCAGCAGGCTCGATTCACCCCTCCACTTT,CASRLDSPLHF
NA,TRBJ2-7,few,TRBV4-1,TGCGCCAGCAGCCAAGACGAATGGTCGGGGCGTCTCTACGAGCAGTACTTC,CASSQDEWSGRLYEQYF
NA,TRBJ2-5,NA,TRBV4-2,TGTGCCAGCAGCCCCCCCTTAGGAGAGACCCAGTACTTC,CASSPPLGETQYF
TRBD2,TRBJ2-1,NA,TRBV10-2,TGCGCCAGCAGAAAACCGGGACTAGCGGGAGCTTACAATGAGCAGTTCTTC,CASRKPGLAGAYNEQFF
NA,TRBJ1-4,NA,TRBV13,TGTGCCAGCATTCCAGCCAGGGAGGGGAAACTGTTTTTT,CASIPAREGKLFF
NA,TRBJ1-5,NA,TRBV19,TGTGCCAGTAGCCCCCTGCTAACCCAGCCCCAGCATTTT,CASSPLLTQPQHF
NA,TRBJ1-1,NA,TRBV11-2,TGTGCCAGCAGCTTGACAGTTAACACTGAAGCTTTCTTT,CASSLTVNTEAFF
NA,TRBJ1-1,few,TRBV6-5,TGTGCCAGCAGTTACTCGACCGGGGAATTTCACACTGAAGCTTTCTTT,CASSYSTGEFHTEAFF
TRBD2,TRBJ2-3,NA,TRBV7-9,TGTGCCAGCAGCTTAGGGGCAGCGGGAGTTAGGACAGATACGCAGTATTTT,CASSLGAAGVRTDTQYF
TRBD1,TRBJ1-5,NA,TRBV5-6,TGTGCCAGCAGCTCCTTAGGCGGGACAGGAGACAATCAGCCCCAGCATTTT,CASSSLGGTGDNQPQHF
TRBD1,TRBJ2-1,NA,TRBV2,TGTGCCAGCAGTGGACAGGGCCTGTACAATGAGCAGTTCTTC,CASSGQGLYNEQFF
TRBD1,TRBJ2-1,NA,TRBV28,TGTGCCAGCAGTTTACGACCGGGACAGGGTAACAATGAGCAGTTCTTC,CASSLRPGQGNNEQFF
NA,TRBJ2-3,NA,TRBV5-4,TGTGCCAGCAGCTACTCCGGGACAAGACTAACAGATACGCAGTATTTT,CASSYSGTRLTDTQYF
NA,TRBJ2-7,NA,TRBV5-6,TGTGCCAGCAGCGGCTTTGAGAACGAGCAGTACTTC,CASSGFENEQYF
NA,TRBJ2-5,NA,TRBV5-4,TGTGCCAGCAGCTTTGAGTTTTCAAAAGAGACCCAGTACTTC,CASSFEFSKETQYF
NA,TRBJ1-6,once,TRBV28,TGTGCCAGCAGTCGCCGGTGGGGGAATTCACCCCTCCACTTT,CASSRRWGNSPLHF
NA,TRBJ2-1,NA,TRBV4-2,TGTGCCAGCAGCCAAGATCTCGCCAGGGCCTACAATGAGCAGTTCTTC,CASSQDLARAYNEQFF
NA,TRBJ1-2,NA,TRBV28,TGTGCCAGCAGTTTATATCAGTGGGGCTACACCTTC,CASSLYQWGYTF
TRBD1,TRBJ1-4,few,TRBV30,TGTGCCTGTCCGGGACAGGGCACAAATGAAAAACTGTTTTTT,CACPGQGTNEKLFF
NA,TRBJ1-1,NA,TRBV11-3,TGTGCCAGCAGCTTAGATAGGTTTTCCGCTGAAGCTTTCTTT,CASSLDRFSAEAFF
NA,TRBJ2-1,NA,TRBV5-1,TGCGCCAGCAGCCCAACCCGGGATGGGCGGGCCTCCTACAATGAGCAGTTCTTC,CASSPTRDGRASYNEQFF
NA,TRBJ2-5,NA,TRBV6-5,TGTGCCAGCAGCCTCCTGCCGGCCAGGGAAGAGACCCAGTACTTC,CASSLLPAREETQYF
TRBD1,TRBJ1-1,NA,TRBV11-3,TGTGCCAGCAGCCCCGGGGGGGACAGGGGATTTAAAGCTTTCTTT,CASSPGGDRGFKAFF
NA,TRBJ2-1,few,TRBV20-1,TGCAGTGCTAGGGCCGGGACCCGAGTTATCTTC,CSARAGTRVIF
NA,TRBJ2-2,NA,TRBV19,TGTGCCAGTAGTATCGGACTCCGCAACACCGGGGAGCTGTTTTTT,CASSIGLRNTGELFF
TRBD2,TRBJ2-7,NA,TRBV28,TGTGCCAGCCTGGCGGGGGACTTCTCCTACGAGCAGTACTTC,CASLAGDFSYEQYF
NA,TRBJ2-1,NA,TRBV6-5,TGTGCCAGCAGTTGGGGGAATTCCTACAATGAGCAGTTCTTC,CASSWGNSYNEQFF
NA,TRBJ2-3,once,TRBV6-4,TGTGCCAGCAGTGACAGGGGCACAGATACGCAGTATTTT,CASSDRGTDTQYF
NA,TRBJ1-2,NA,TRBV12-3/TRBV12-4,TGTGCCAGCAGTTTGGGTCTTAACTATGGCTACACCTTC,CASSLGLNYGYTF
TRBD1,TRBJ1-2,NA,TRBV5-4,TGTGCCAGCAGCTGGACAGGACAGGGAAACTATGGCTACACCTTC,CASSWTGQGNYGYTF
NA,TRBJ2-1,NA,TRBV19,TGTGCCAGTACAGACGGTAATGAGCAGTTCTTC,CASTDGNEQFF
NA,TRBJ1-2,NA,TRBV19,TGTGCCAGTAGTATAAATTATTTCTATGGCTACACCTTC,CASSINYFYGYTF
TRBD2,TRBJ2-2,NA,TRBV9,TGTGCCAGCAGCCCCCATGTTCAGCGGGAAGGGGAGCTGTTTTTT,CASSPHVQREGELFF
NA,TRBJ1-1,NA,TRBV14,TGTGCCAGCAGCCAAGGGGACTGGGCTGAAGCTTTCTTT,CASSQGDWAEAFF
NA,TRBJ2-7,NA,TRBV27,TGTGTCACGCAACACCACCCCTCCTACGAGCAGTACTTC,CVTQHHPSYEQYF
TRBD2,TRBJ2-7,NA,TRBV5-4,TGTGCCAGCAGCCCCGGACTAGCGGGATACGAGCAGTACTTC,CASSPGLAGYEQYF